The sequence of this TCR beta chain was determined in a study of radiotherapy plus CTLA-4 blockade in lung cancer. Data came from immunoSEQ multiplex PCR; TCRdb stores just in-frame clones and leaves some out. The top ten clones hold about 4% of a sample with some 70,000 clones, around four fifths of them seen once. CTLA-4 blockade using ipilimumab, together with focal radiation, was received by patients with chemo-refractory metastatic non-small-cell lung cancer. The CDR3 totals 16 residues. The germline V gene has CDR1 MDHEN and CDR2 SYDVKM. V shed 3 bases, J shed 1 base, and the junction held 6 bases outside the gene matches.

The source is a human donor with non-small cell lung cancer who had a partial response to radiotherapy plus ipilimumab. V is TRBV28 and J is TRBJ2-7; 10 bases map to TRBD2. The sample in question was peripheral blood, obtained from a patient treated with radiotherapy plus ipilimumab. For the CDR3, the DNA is TGTGCCAGCAGTTTTCGACTAGCGGGCGGGTCCTACGAGCAGTACTTC. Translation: CASSFRLAGGSYEQYF.